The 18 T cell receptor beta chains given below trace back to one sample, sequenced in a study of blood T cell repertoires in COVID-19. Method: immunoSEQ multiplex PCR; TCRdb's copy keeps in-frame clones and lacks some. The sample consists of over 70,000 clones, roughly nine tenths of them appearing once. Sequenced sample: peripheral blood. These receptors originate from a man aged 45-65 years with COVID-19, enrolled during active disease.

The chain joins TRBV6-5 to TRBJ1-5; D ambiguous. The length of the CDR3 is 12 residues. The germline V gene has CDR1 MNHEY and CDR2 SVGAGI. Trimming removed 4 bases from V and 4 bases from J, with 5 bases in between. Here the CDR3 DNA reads TGTGCCAGCAGTTCAGATAATCAGCCCCAGCATTTT. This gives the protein CASSSDNQPQHF.

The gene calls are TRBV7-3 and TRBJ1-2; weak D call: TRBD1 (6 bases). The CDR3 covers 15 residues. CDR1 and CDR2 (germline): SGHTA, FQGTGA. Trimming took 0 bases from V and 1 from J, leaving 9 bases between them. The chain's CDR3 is CASSLTGGLNYGYTF. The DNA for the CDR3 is TGTGCCAGCAGCTTAACGGGGGGGCTTAACTATGGCTACACCTTC.

CDR3: CASSFLGTGGGDTQYF. The CDR3 region has the DNA TGTGCCAGCAGCTTCCTCGGGACAGGGGGCGGAGATACGCAGTATTTT. The chain joins TRBV11-2 to TRBJ2-3, with 12 positions matching TRBD1. Germline V gives CDR1 SGHAT, CDR2 FQNNGV. With V trimmed by 3 bases and J by 5 bases, 6 bases remained unmatched. The CDR3 spans 16 residues. Full variable domain (missing parts from reference TRBV11-2 and TRBJ2-3): EAGVAQSPRYKIIEKRQSVAFWCNPISGHATLYWYQQILGQGPKLLIQFQNNGVVDDSQLPKDRFSAERLKGVDSTLKIQPAKLEDSAVYLCASSFLGTGGGDTQYFGPGTRLTVL.

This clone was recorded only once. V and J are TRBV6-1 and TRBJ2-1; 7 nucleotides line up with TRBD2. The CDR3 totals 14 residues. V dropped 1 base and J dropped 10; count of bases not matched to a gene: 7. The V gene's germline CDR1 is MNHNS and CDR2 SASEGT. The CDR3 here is CASSEVAGEWEQFF. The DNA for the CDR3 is TGTGCCAGCAGTGAAGTGGCGGGAGAATGGGAGCAGTTCTTC.

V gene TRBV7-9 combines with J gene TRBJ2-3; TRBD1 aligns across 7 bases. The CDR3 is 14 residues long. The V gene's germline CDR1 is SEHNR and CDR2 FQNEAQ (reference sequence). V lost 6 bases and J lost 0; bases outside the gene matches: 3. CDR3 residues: CASSQGQSTDTQYF. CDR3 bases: TGTGCCAGCAGTCAGGGACAGAGCACAGATACGCAGTATTTT.

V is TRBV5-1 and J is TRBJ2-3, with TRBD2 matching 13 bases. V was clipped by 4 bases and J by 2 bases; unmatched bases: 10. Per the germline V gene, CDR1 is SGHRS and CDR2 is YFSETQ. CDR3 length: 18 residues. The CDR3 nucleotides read TGCGCCAGCAGCGCCCTTACTAGCGGGAGGGCCAACACAGATACGCAGTATTTT. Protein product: CASSALTSGRANTDTQYF.

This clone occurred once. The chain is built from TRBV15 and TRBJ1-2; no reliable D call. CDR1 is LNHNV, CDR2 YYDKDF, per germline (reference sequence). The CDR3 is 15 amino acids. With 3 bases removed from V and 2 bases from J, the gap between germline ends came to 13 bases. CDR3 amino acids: CATSSQREGNYGYTF. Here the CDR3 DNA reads TGTGCCACCAGCAGTCAACGGGAAGGGAACTATGGCTACACCTTC. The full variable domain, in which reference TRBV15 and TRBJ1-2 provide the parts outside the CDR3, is DAMVIQNPRYQVTQFGKPVTLSCSQTLNHNVMYWYQQKSSQAPKLLFHYYDKDFNNEADTPDNFQSRRPNTSFCFLDIRSPGLGDTAMYLCATSSQREGNYGYTFGSGTRLTVV.

For the CDR3, the DNA is TGTGCCAGCAGTTCATCTAGCGACGAGCAGTACTTC. The encoded protein is CASSSSSDEQYF. The rearrangement links TRBV12-3 or TRBV12-4 to TRBJ2-7; maybe TRBD2 (6 bases). This CDR3 region has 12 residues. The V gene lost 4 bases and the J gene lost 5 bases, with 9 bases spanning the gap.

The CDR3 region has the DNA TGTGCCAGCAGCCAAGAACCTGGACTAGCGGGAGGCAGAGAGACCCAGTACTTC. Translated, it gives CASSQEPGLAGGRETQYF. This rearrangement joins TRBV4-2 to TRBJ2-5; 14 bases agree with TRBD2. Germline CDR1 LGHNA, CDR2 YNFKEQ. This CDR3 is 18 amino acids long. The ends lost 0 bases at V and 4 bases at J; junction bases unmatched: 7.

CDR3 loop: CASIDTQETQYF. CDR3 bases: TGTGCCAGCATCGACACCCAAGAGACCCAGTACTTC. The chain is built from TRBV28 and TRBJ2-5; D remains unclear. CDR1 is MDHEN and CDR2 is SYDVKM in the germline V gene. The CDR3 sequence is 12 residues long. V was clipped by 7 bases and J by 1 base, with 7 bases between them.

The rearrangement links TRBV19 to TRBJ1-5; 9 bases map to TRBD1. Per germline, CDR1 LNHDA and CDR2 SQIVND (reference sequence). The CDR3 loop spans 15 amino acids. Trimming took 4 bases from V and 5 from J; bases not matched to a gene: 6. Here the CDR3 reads CASSSRGQGDQPQHF. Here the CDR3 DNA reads TGTGCCAGTAGTAGTCGGGGACAGGGTGATCAGCCCCAGCATTTT. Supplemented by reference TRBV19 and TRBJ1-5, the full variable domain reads DGGITQSPKYLFRKEGQNVTLSCEQNLNHDAMYWYRQDPGQGLRLIYYSQIVNDFQKGDIAEGYSVSREKKESFPLTVTSAQKNPTAFYLCASSSRGQGDQPQHFGDGTRLSIL.

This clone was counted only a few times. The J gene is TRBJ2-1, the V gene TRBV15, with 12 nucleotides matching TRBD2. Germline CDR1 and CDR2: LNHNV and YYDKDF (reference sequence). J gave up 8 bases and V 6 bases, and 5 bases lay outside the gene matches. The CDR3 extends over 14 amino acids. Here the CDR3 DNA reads TGTGCCACCAGTGTGACTAGCGGGAGCTATGAGCAGTTCTTC. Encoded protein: CATSVTSGSYEQFF.

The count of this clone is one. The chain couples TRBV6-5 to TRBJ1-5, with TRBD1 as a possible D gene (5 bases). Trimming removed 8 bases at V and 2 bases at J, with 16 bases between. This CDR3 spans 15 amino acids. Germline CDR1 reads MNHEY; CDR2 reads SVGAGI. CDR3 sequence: CASSIGGGGNQPQHF. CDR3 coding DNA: TGTGCCAGCTCCATTGGGGGAGGAGGCAATCAGCCCCAGCATTTT.

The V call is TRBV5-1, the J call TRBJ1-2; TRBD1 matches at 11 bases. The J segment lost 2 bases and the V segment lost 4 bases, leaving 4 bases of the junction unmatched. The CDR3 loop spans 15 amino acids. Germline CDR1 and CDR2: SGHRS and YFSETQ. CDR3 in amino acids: CASSPDRGRNYGYTF. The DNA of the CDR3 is TGCGCCAGCAGCCCGGACAGGGGGCGAAACTATGGCTACACCTTC.

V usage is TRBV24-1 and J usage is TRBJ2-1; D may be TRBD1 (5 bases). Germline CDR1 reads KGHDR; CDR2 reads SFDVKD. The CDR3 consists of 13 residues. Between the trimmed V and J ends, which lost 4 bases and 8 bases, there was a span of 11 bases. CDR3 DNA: TGTGCCACCAGTGACCCACAGGTTTATGAGCAGTTCTTC. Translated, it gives CATSDPQVYEQFF.

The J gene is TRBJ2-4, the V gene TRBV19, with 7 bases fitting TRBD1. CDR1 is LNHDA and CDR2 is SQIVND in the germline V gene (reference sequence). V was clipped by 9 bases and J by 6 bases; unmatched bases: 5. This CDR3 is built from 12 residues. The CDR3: CASRQGLNIQYF. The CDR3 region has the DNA TGTGCCAGCCGACAGGGATTAAACATTCAGTACTTC.

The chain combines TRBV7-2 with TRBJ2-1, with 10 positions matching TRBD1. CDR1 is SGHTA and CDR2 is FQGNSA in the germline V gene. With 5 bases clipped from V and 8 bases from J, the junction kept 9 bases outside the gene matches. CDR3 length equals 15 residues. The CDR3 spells CASSQMGTGVDEQFF. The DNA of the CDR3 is TGTGCCAGCAGCCAAATGGGGACAGGGGTCGATGAGCAGTTCTTC.

The chain's CDR3 is CASKTSGRVTDTQYF. The DNA of the CDR3 is TGTGCCAGCAAGACTAGCGGGAGGGTCACAGATACGCAGTATTTT. The chain carries TRBV28 and TRBJ2-3; 14 bases match TRBD2. Germline CDR1 reads MDHEN; CDR2 reads SYDVKM. J gave up 2 bases and V 7 bases, and 2 bases lay outside the gene matches. The CDR3 is 15 amino acids.